A single sample is the source of the 27 T cell receptor beta chains below, sequenced in a study of regulatory T cells in long-lasting Graves disease. To make TCR beta libraries, researchers used iRepertoire HTBI primers and Arm-PCR of CDR3 regions. From the multiplex PCR reads, TCRdb called clonotypes with MiXCR, one entry per CDR3 protein. The table records about 500,000 distinct CDR3 sequences, 15% to 20% of them present only once. Specified time point: newly diagnosed GD, antithyroid drugs for less than 3 months. PBMC RNA served as the TCR library source. The data were also submitted as part of a second study, on T cells in Graves' hyperthyroidism and ophthalmopathy.

The material sequenced was peripheral blood mononuclear cells (PBMCs), taken at new diagnosis, from a patient treated with antithyroid drugs. All receptors derive from a man in his forties or fifties with Graves disease.

This clonotype came up many times. The chain recombines TRBV12-3 or TRBV12-4 with TRBJ1-1; D remains ambiguous. The CDR3 totals 14 residues. Between the trimmed V and J ends, which lost 4 bases and 4 bases, there was a span of 13 bases. In DNA, the CDR3 is TGTGCCAGCAGTTCCCCCCTCGTTGGCACTGAAGCTTTCTTT. Its protein product is CASSSPLVGTEAFF.

In its sample, this clonotype was seen many times. This sequence joins TRBV28 and TRBJ2-2; 8 nucleotides align to TRBD2. Germline loops: CDR1 MDHEN, CDR2 SYDVKM. V lost 4 bases, J lost 5 bases, and 9 bases stayed unmatched. The CDR3 consists of 16 residues. The CDR3, as DNA: TGTGCCAGCAGTTGGCGGGAGGTCGGTGAGACCGGGGAGCTGTTTTTT. As protein: CASSWREVGETGELFF. Full variable domain (remainder filled in from reference TRBV28 and TRBJ2-2): DVKVTQSSRYLVKRTGEKVFLECVQDMDHENMFWYRQDPGLGLRLIYFSYDVKMKEKGDIPEGYSVSREKKERFSLILESASTNQTSMYLCASSWREVGETGELFFGEGSRLTVL.

This clonotype was seen ten or more times. V is TRBV12-3 or TRBV12-4 and J is TRBJ2-7, with TRBD2 matching 11 bases. This CDR3 spans 16 amino acids. Trimming at V came to 5 bases and at J to 4 bases, leaving 10 bases not matched to a gene. In DNA form, the CDR3 reads TGTGCCAGCAGTCCTACTAGCGGGGGTTCATTATACGAGCAGTACTTC. This gives the protein CASSPTSGGSLYEQYF.

In this sample, this clonotype turned up once. The chain employs TRBV5-6 and TRBJ2-2, with D uncertain. The V gene's germline CDR1 is SGHDT and CDR2 YYEEEE. The CDR3 loop spans 16 amino acids. The V end was cut by 4 bases, the J end by 5 bases, with 18 bases between. The CDR3 spells CASSPTPLMGTGELFF. The DNA for the CDR3 is TGTGCCAGCAGCCCGACACCCCTAATGGGAACCGGGGAGCTGTTTTTT.

The V call is TRBV24-1, the J call TRBJ2-1; 8 positions match TRBD1. J was trimmed by 0 bases and V by 3 bases; bases with no gene match: 6. The CDR3 is 17 amino acids. Germline CDR1 KGHDR, CDR2 SFDVKD. The CDR3 protein is CATSDPGTGRSYNEQFF. CDR3 sequence (DNA): TGTGCCACCAGTGATCCCGGGACAGGCCGCTCCTACAATGAGCAGTTCTTC.

This clonotype appeared many times. The rearrangement links TRBV5-6 to TRBJ2-3, with TRBD2 identical over 10 bases. V gave up 3 bases and J gave up 2 bases; unmatched junction bases: 6. The CDR3 runs to 16 residues. The V gene's germline CDR1 is SGHDT and CDR2 YYEEEE. The CDR3 DNA follows: TGTGCCAGCAGCTACAGGACTAGCGGTACCACAGATACGCAGTATTTT. This encodes CASSYRTSGTTDTQYF.

This clonotype was found many times. The chain joins TRBV28 to TRBJ2-1; possible D gene TRBD1, 5 bases. The V end was cut by 1 base, the J end by 15 bases, with 10 bases between. The germline V gene encodes CDR1 MDHEN and CDR2 SYDVKM. The CDR3 runs to 11 residues. The CDR3 is CASSLFQGWFF. The CDR3 region has the DNA TGTGCCAGCAGTTTATTCCAGGGATGGTTCTTC.

To note about this clonotype: Given a far larger clone just one base away, this is likely a sequencing read error. Here the CDR3 reads CASSLAGPMIEQYF. The CDR3 nucleotides are TGTGCCAGCAGCTTAGCGGGACCTATGATCGAGCAGTACTTC. V is TRBV7-2 and J is TRBJ2-7; D may match TRBD1 or TRBD2 (5 bases each). The CDR3 has 14 amino acids. Trimming shortened V by 0 bases and J by 6 bases, and 12 bases separated the two germline ends. Germline CDR1 and CDR2: SGHTA and FQGNSA. Full variable domain (rest looked up from reference TRBV7-2 and TRBJ2-7): GAGVSQSPSNKVTEKGKDVELRCDPISGHTALYWYRQSLGQGLEFLIYFQGNSAPDKSGLPSDRFSAERTGGSVSTLTIQRTQQEDSAVYLCASSLAGPMIEQYFGPGTRLTVT.

This clonotype was detected ten times or more. The chain employs TRBV10-3 and TRBJ2-1, with D perhaps assigned TRBD1 or TRBD2 (6 bases each). CDR3 size: 15 residues. V was pared by 6 bases and J by 7 bases, with 19 bases between. Germline V lookup: CDR1 ENHRY, CDR2 SYGVKD. This CDR3 reads CAIRDSGAGTNEQFF. CDR3 nucleotide sequence: TGTGCCATCAGGGATTCGGGGGCAGGGACGAATGAGCAGTTCTTC.

This clonotype has a count of ten or more. DNA of the CDR3: TGTGCCAGTTCCCTAGCGACCAGGGAGACCCAGTACTTC. Translation: CASSLATRETQYF. The J gene is TRBJ2-5, the V gene TRBV11-2; D might be TRBD2 (6 bases). The CDR3 extends over 13 amino acids. The germline V gene has CDR1 SGHAT and CDR2 FQNNGV. V was clipped by 9 bases and J by 5 bases, with 16 bases between them. Together with reference TRBV11-2 and TRBJ2-5, the CDR3 gives the full variable domain: EAGVAQSPRYKIIEKRQSVAFWCNPISGHATLYWYQQILGQGPKLLIQFQNNGVVDDSQLPKDRFSAERLKGVDSTLKIQPAKLEDSAVYLCASSLATRETQYFGPGTRLLVL.

This clonotype was counted ten times or more. The chain is built from TRBV18 and TRBJ2-1; 8 bases map to TRBD1. Germline V gene sequence: CDR1 KGHSH, CDR2 LQKENI. Losses at the gene ends were 3 bases for V and 10 bases for J; bases not matched to a gene: 8. This CDR3 contains 14 residues. The CDR3 nucleotides are TGTGCCAGCTCACCTCAGGACAGGGTACACGAGCAGTTCTTC. Protein: CASSPQDRVHEQFF.

Regarding this clonotype: A much larger clone is a single base away; this may be a read error. This rearrangement joins TRBV5-1 to TRBJ2-1, with 10 bases identical to TRBD1. The CDR3 loop spans 14 amino acids. Looked up from germline, CDR1 is SGHRS and CDR2 is YFSETQ. In DNA, the CDR3 is TGCGCCAGCAGCCGGGACAGGGGAAACAATGAGCAGTCCTTC. This translates into CASSRDRGNNEQSF.

This clonotype was detected ten times or more. V usage is TRBV20-1 and J usage is TRBJ2-1, with a weak D call TRBD2 (6 bases). Per germline, CDR1 DFQATT and CDR2 SNEGSKA (reference sequence). The V and J ends lost 1 base and 7 bases respectively, with 14 bases between them. The CDR3 is 14 residues long. The DNA of the CDR3 is TGCAGTGCTAGAGCCCCGGGAGTTAGGAATGAGCAGTTCTTC. Translated: CSARAPGVRNEQFF.

This clonotype came up many times. V usage is TRBV7-6 and J usage is TRBJ2-7; TRBD1 or TRBD2 may be the D gene (5 bases each). V lost 1 base, J lost 2 bases, and 15 bases lay in between. The CDR3 length is 16 residues. Germline CDR1 is SGHVS and CDR2 is FNYEAQ. The CDR3 sequence: CASSLEVAGTPYEQYF. In DNA, the CDR3 is TGTGCCAGCAGCTTAGAAGTGGCCGGGACGCCCTACGAGCAGTACTTC.

The chain has TRBV29-1 and TRBJ2-7; 10 positions match TRBD2. CDR1 and CDR2 from the germline V gene are SQVTM and ANQGSEA. The junction had 6 bases not matched to a gene; V was cut back by 2 bases and J by 2 bases. The CDR3 extends over 15 amino acids. CDR3 residues: CSVELGTSGTYEQYF. The DNA of the CDR3 is TGCAGCGTTGAACTCGGAACTAGCGGGACCTACGAGCAGTACTTC.

This clonotype was detected ten times or more. This chain links TRBV20-1 with TRBJ1-2; a weak D match, TRBD1 (5 bases). The CDR3 spans 13 residues. Per the germline V gene, CDR1 is DFQATT and CDR2 is SNEGSKA (reference sequence). Trimming pared 0 bases from V and 3 bases from J, leaving 8 bases between. Here the CDR3 reads CSARDRDDYGYTF. For the CDR3, the DNA is TGCAGTGCTAGAGACAGGGACGACTATGGCTACACCTTC.

This clonotype was recorded at least ten times. The chain recombines TRBV20-1 with TRBJ1-6; 7 nucleotides align to TRBD1. Germline V CDR1 and CDR2: DFQATT, SNEGSKA (reference sequence). After removal of 3 bases from V and 10 bases from J, the junction contained 12 bases not matched to a gene. The CDR3 has 15 residues. CDR3 nucleotide sequence: TGCAGTGCTAGCAGGGATACAGGAGGGGGCTCACCCCTCCACTTT. Its protein product is CSASRDTGGGSPLHF.

The genes are TRBV20-1 and TRBJ2-3, with D hard to call. V lost 6 bases to trimming and J lost 1 base, with 11 bases between them. Germline CDR1 DFQATT, CDR2 SNEGSKA (reference sequence). The CDR3 has 13 amino acids. CDR3 in amino acids: CSADEEGTDTQYF. The CDR3 bases are TGCAGTGCGGACGAGGAAGGCACAGATACGCAGTATTTT.

The V call is TRBV15, the J call TRBJ1-6, with D possibly being TRBD1 (6 bases). The V end was cut by 3 bases, the J end by 6 bases, with 9 bases between. The CDR3 has 14 residues. CDR1 LNHNV and CDR2 YYDKDF come from the germline V gene (reference sequence). CDR3 sequence: CATSSRGSNSPLHF. In nucleotides, the CDR3 is TGTGCCACCAGCAGCAGGGGAAGTAATTCACCCCTCCACTTT.

For the CDR3, the DNA is TGTGCCTGGAGTGTACGGGGCAGGGGGCTAGCAGATACGCAGTATTTT. Its translation: CAWSVRGRGLADTQYF. The chain links TRBV30 to TRBJ2-3, with TRBD1 matching 8 bases. This CDR3 has 16 residues. CDR1 and CDR2 from the germline V gene are GTSNPN and SVGIG (reference sequence). Trimming removed 0 bases from V and 4 bases from J; junction bases left unmatched: 9.

This clonotype occurred many times. The chain couples TRBV7-3 to TRBJ2-1; 13 bases agree with TRBD2. This CDR3 has 21 residues. The trim removed 6 bases at V and 0 bases at J, leaving 17 bases unmatched. Germline V gene sequence: CDR1 SGHTA, CDR2 FQGTGA. The CDR3 DNA follows: TGTGCCAGCAGTCGAACTTCTCGCACGGGACTAGCGGGAATCTCCTACAATGAGCAGTTCTTC. Its translation: CASSRTSRTGLAGISYNEQFF. Full variable domain (missing parts from reference TRBV7-3 and TRBJ2-1): GAGVSQTPSNKVTEKGKYVELRCDPISGHTALYWYRQSLGQGPEFLIYFQGTGAADDSGLPNDRFFAVRPEGSVSTLKIQRTERGDSAVYLCASSRTSRTGLAGISYNEQFFGPGTRLTVL.

Of note for this clonotype: A much larger clone lies one base from this, so it may be a read error. The chain combines TRBV28 with TRBJ1-1; TRBD1 matches at 8 bases. The CDR3 covers 13 residues. Germline trimming cut 6 bases from V and 4 bases from J; bases unmatched to any gene: 4. The V gene's germline CDR1 is MDHEN and CDR2 SYDVKM. The CDR3 DNA reads TGTGCCAGCAGGGATACAGGGGGCACTGAAGCTTTCTTT. Translated: CASRDTGGTEAFF. The whole variable domain, filled in from reference TRBV28 and TRBJ1-1, reads DVKVTQSSRYLVKRTGEKVFLECVQDMDHENMFWYRQDPGLGLRLIYFSYDVKMKEKGDIPEGYSVSREKKERFSLILESASTNQTSMYLCASRDTGGTEAFFGQGTRLTVV.

J is TRBJ2-3 and V is TRBV6-5; perhaps D is TRBD1 or TRBD2 (5 bases each). Germline loops: CDR1 MNHEY, CDR2 SVGAGI. Trimming took 4 bases from V and 0 from J, leaving 11 bases between them. The CDR3 runs to 15 residues. The CDR3 coding sequence is TGTGCCAGCAGTTGGGGACGGAGAAGCACAGATACGCAGTATTTT. It yields the protein CASSWGRRSTDTQYF.

In this sample, this clonotype turned up many times. The chain carries TRBV24-1 and TRBJ2-1; 8 bases map to TRBD2. Unmatched junction bases numbered 3, after V lost 5 bases and J lost 1 base. Germline-derived CDR1 and CDR2 are KGHDR and SFDVKD. CDR3 length: 15 amino acids. CDR3 in amino acids: CATSAAGESYNEQFF. For the CDR3, the DNA is TGTGCCACCAGTGCAGCGGGAGAGTCCTACAATGAGCAGTTCTTC.

V and J are TRBV12-3 or TRBV12-4 and TRBJ1-5; D remains ambiguous. The CDR3 spans 14 residues. V lost 3 bases and J 3 bases, leaving 9 bases between the germline ends. CDR3 in DNA: TGTGCCAGCAGTTTGAGAAGAAACAATCAGCCCCAGCATTTT. It translates to CASSLRRNNQPQHF.

As for this clonotype: One base away lies a much larger clone, so this may be a sequencing read error. J is TRBJ2-7 and V is TRBV20-1; TRBD2 matches 12 bases. CDR3 length: 14 residues. Germline V gives CDR1 DFQATT, CDR2 SNEGSKA (reference sequence). V shed 6 bases and J 5 bases; nucleotides not matched to a gene: 8. This CDR3 reads CSAGPLAGGHEQYF. CDR3 DNA: TGCAGTGCGGGCCCGCTAGCGGGAGGGCACGAGCAGTACTTC.

The V and J genes are TRBV5-1 and TRBJ2-1; 9 bases match TRBD2. CDR1 is SGHRS, CDR2 YFSETQ, per germline. There are 16 residues in the CDR3. The trim removed 2 bases at V and 2 bases at J, leaving 5 bases unmatched. The CDR3 is CASSFLAGNTYNEQFF. CDR3 nucleotides: TGCGCCAGCAGCTTTCTAGCGGGGAACACCTACAATGAGCAGTTCTTC.